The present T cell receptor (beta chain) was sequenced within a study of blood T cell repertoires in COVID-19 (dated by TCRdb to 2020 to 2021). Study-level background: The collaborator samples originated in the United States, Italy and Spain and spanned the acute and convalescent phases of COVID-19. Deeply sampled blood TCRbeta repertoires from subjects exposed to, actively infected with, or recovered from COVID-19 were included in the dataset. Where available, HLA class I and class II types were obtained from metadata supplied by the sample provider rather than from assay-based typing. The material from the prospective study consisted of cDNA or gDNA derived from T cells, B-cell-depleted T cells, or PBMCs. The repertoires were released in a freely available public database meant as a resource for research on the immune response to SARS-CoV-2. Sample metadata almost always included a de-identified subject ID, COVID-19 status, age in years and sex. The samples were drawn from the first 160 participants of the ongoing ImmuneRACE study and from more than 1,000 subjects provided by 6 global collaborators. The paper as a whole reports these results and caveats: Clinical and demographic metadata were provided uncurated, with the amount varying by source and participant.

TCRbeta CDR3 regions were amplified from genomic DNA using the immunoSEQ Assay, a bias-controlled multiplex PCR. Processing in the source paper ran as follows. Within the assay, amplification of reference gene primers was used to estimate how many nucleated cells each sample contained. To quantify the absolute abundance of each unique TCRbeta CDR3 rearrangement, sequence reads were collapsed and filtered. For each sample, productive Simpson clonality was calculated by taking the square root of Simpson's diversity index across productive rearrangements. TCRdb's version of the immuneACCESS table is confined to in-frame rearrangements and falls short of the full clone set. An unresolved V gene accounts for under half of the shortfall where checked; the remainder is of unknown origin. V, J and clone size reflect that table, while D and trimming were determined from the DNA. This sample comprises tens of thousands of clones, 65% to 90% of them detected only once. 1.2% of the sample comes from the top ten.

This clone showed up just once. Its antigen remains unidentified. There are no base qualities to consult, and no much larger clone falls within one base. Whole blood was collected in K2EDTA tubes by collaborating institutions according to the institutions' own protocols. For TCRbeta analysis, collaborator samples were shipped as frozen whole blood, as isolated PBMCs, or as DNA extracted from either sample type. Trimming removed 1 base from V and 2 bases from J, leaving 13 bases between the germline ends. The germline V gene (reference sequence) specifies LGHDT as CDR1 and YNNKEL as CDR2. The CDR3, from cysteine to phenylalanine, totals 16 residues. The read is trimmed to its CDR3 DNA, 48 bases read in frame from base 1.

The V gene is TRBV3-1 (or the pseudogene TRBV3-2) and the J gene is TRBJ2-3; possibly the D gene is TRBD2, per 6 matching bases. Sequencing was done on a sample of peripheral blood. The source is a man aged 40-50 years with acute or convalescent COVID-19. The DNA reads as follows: TGTGCCAGCAGCCAAGGACCTAGGGGACTCACAGATACGCAGTATTTT. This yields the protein CASSQGPRGLTDTQYF.